A single sample is the source of the 27 T cell receptor beta chains below, sequenced in a study of shared clonotypes between healthy human individuals (dated by TCRdb to 2020 to 2022). The library was obtained by the immunoSEQ multiplex PCR assay. The table was pulled from immuneACCESS by TCRdb, which kept in-frame rearrangements only. Such tables lose some clones; where checked, under half of the loss comes from unresolved V genes, and the rest has no known cause. This sample gives roughly 700,000 clones in total; around two thirds of them show up just once. The biggest ten clones account for 1.7% of the sample. Sequenced sample: memory CD4+ T cells sorted from blood. The label giving this sample's cell subset or site can be read as: CD45RA-negative fraction. Receptors originate from a woman in her 30s in good health.

This clone was observed at least ten times. This rearrangement joins TRBV5-1 to TRBJ2-5, with TRBD1 matching 9 bases. CDR1 SGHRS and CDR2 YFSETQ come from the germline V gene. The CDR3 totals 15 residues. Trimming at V came to 4 bases and at J to 1 base, leaving 5 bases not matched to a gene. CDR3 amino acids: CASSTADRGQETQYF. CDR3 sequence (DNA): TGCGCCAGCAGCACGGCGGACAGGGGCCAAGAGACCCAGTACTTC.

About this clone itself: Other DNA variants within this sample encode the same CDR3. The chain has TRBV5-4 and TRBJ2-3; 7 nucleotides line up with TRBD2. J lost 6 bases, V lost 0 bases, and 4 bases had no gene match. The length of the CDR3 is 14 residues. Germline V lookup: CDR1 SGHNT, CDR2 YYREEE (reference sequence). CDR3 nucleotides: TGTGCCAGCAGCTTGGCTGGCGGGAGCGATACGCAGTATTTT. Translation gives CASSLAGGSDTQYF.

CDR3 protein: CASSTRGGFEQYF. In DNA form, the CDR3 reads TGTGCCAGCAGCACGCGAGGGGGATTCGAGCAGTACTTC. The rearrangement uses TRBV7-3 and TRBJ2-7, with a possible D match to TRBD1 (6 bases). The CDR3 totals 13 residues. V lost 5 bases and J 6 bases, leaving 14 bases between the germline ends. Per the germline V gene, CDR1 is SGHTA and CDR2 is FQGTGA.

The chain employs TRBV4-2 and TRBJ2-5; maybe TRBD2 (6 bases). Trimming shortened V by 0 bases and J by 5 bases, and 10 bases separated the two germline ends. Germline V gives CDR1 LGHNA, CDR2 YNFKEQ. CDR3 size: 14 residues. The DNA of the CDR3 is TGTGCCAGCAGCCAAGAATTTGGGAGGGAGACCCAGTACTTC. It yields the protein CASSQEFGRETQYF.

This clone was seen more than once but under ten times. The rearrangement links TRBV10-2 to TRBJ2-7, with D perhaps TRBD2 (6 bases). Germline V lookup: CDR1 WSHSY, CDR2 SAAADI. The V end lost 6 bases, the J end lost 0 bases, and 6 bases lay between the germline ends. There are 12 residues in the CDR3. For the CDR3, the DNA is TGCGCCAGCAGGGACTACTCCTACGAGCAGTACTTC. It translates to CASRDYSYEQYF.

Note on this clone: Distinct nucleotide sequences in the sample also encode this CDR3. This chain uses TRBV6-1 with TRBJ1-3; D gene ambiguous. Trimming took off 0 bases at V and 0 bases at J, with 3 bases between the two ends. CDR3 length: 14 amino acids. Germline CDR1 MNHNS, CDR2 SASEGT. Here the CDR3 DNA reads TGTGCCAGCAGTGAAGCGGGCTCTGGAAACACCATATATTTT. It is translated as CASSEAGSGNTIYF.

The chain joins TRBV5-1 to TRBJ2-5; 10 bases line up with TRBD1. The germline V gene encodes CDR1 SGHRS and CDR2 YFSETQ. The CDR3 totals 17 residues. The trim removed 0 bases at V and 5 bases at J, leaving 10 bases unmatched. The CDR3: CASSLGGQGLRYETQYF. The CDR3, as DNA: TGCGCCAGCAGCTTGGGGGGACAGGGGTTGCGTTATGAGACCCAGTACTTC.

The chain combines TRBV11-2 with TRBJ2-4; D is unresolved. In germline, CDR1 is SGHAT, CDR2 FQNNGV. V was pared by 0 bases and J by 7 bases, with 7 bases between. The CDR3 length is 13 residues. Here the CDR3 DNA reads TGTGCCAGCAGCTTAGAGACCGGGAACATTCAGTACTTC. Translation: CASSLETGNIQYF.

V usage is TRBV5-5 and J usage is TRBJ1-5; weak D call: TRBD1 (5 bases). This CDR3 region has 15 residues. Germline V gene data show CDR1 as SGHKS and CDR2 as YYEKEE (reference sequence). V lost 0 bases to trimming and J lost 3 bases, with 10 bases between them. The CDR3 loop reads CASSLGGGYNQPQHF. The CDR3 DNA reads as TGTGCCAGCAGCTTGGGGGGCGGATACAATCAGCCCCAGCATTTT.

This chain's CDR3 is CASSLGPGQNWEGGYTF. The DNA for the CDR3 is TGTGCCAGCAGCTTAGGGCCAGGACAGAATTGGGAAGGTGGCTACACCTTC. The chain uses TRBV11-2 and TRBJ1-2, with a possible D match to TRBD1 (6 bases). Germline V lookup: CDR1 SGHAT, CDR2 FQNNGV. The CDR3 consists of 17 residues. V was pared by 1 base and J by 7 bases, with 22 bases between.

V and J are TRBV2 and TRBJ2-4; 8 bases match TRBD2. The CDR3 consists of 15 residues. CDR1 and CDR2 from the germline V gene are SNHLY and FYNNEI. Trimming took 4 bases from V and 0 from J; bases not matched to a gene: 2. CDR3 in amino acids: CASSAGGLAKNIQYF. The CDR3 region has the DNA TGTGCCAGCAGTGCGGGGGGGTTAGCCAAAAACATTCAGTACTTC.

The V and J genes are TRBV29-1 and TRBJ1-1, with D perhaps matching TRBD1 (5 bases). Germline V gene data show CDR1 as SQVTM and CDR2 as ANQGSEA. Trimming stripped 7 bases from V and 9 bases from J, with 12 bases between. The CDR3 runs to 10 residues. CDR3 nucleotide sequence: TGCAGCGCGGGGGACTCTCAAGCTTTCTTT. This encodes CSAGDSQAFF.

The rearrangement uses TRBV25-1 and TRBJ2-1; D perhaps matches TRBD1 (6 bases). The CDR3 has 16 amino acids. CDR1 is MGHDK, CDR2 SYGVNS, per germline. Trimming cost V 4 bases and J 4 bases, with 17 bases left between them. The CDR3 protein is CASSGKSGHPYNEQFF. The CDR3 DNA follows: TGTGCCAGCAGTGGTAAATCGGGACACCCGTACAATGAGCAGTTCTTC.

The chain has TRBV29-1 and TRBJ1-4, with D tentatively TRBD1 (6 bases). The V end lost 4 bases, the J end lost 1 base, and 7 bases lay between the germline ends. CDR1 is SQVTM, CDR2 ANQGSEA, per germline. The CDR3 runs 13 residues. Written as DNA, the CDR3 is TGCAGCGTTGTAGGGGGAACTAATGAAAAACTGTTTTTT. This encodes CSVVGGTNEKLFF.

J is TRBJ1-4 and V is TRBV19; weak D call: TRBD1 (5 bases). The germline V gene has CDR1 LNHDA and CDR2 SQIVND (reference sequence). The CDR3 is 14 residues long. Trimming shortened V by 9 bases and J by 7 bases, and 18 bases separated the two germline ends. CDR3 protein: CASTAGTGTEKLFF. The CDR3 DNA is TGTGCCAGCACGGCCGGGACCGGGACTGAAAAACTGTTTTTT.

J is TRBJ1-2 and V is TRBV2; the match to TRBD1 covers 12 bases. J gave up 7 bases and V 6 bases, and 6 bases lay outside the gene matches. The CDR3 extends over 14 amino acids. Germline lookup yields CDR1 SNHLY and CDR2 FYNNEI. The CDR3 coding sequence is TGTGCCAGCAGCCCCGGGACAGGGGGCGGTGGCTACACCTTC. This codes for CASSPGTGGGGYTF.

Note on this clone: Given a far larger clone just one base away, this is likely a sequencing read error. The chain couples TRBV11-2 to TRBJ2-7, with D uncertain. The CDR3 is made up of 11 amino acids. CDR1 SGHAT and CDR2 FQNNGV come from the germline V gene. The V end was cut by 5 bases, the J end by 3 bases, with 5 bases between. CDR3 bases: TGTGCCAGCAGCCAAAGCTACGAGCAGTACTTC. Its translation: CASSQSYEQYF. The variable domain in full, completed from reference TRBV11-2 and TRBJ2-7, reads EAGVAQSPRYKIIEKRQSVAFWCNPISGHATLYWYQQILGQGPKLLIQFQNNGVVDDSQLPKDRFSAERLKGVDSTLKIQPAKLEDSAVYLCASSQSYEQYFGPGTRLTVT.

The CDR3 protein is CASSDSTRTGELFF. Here the CDR3 DNA reads TGTGCCAGCAGTGATTCCACTAGAACCGGGGAGCTGTTTTTT. This rearrangement joins TRBV25-1 to TRBJ2-2, with D possibly matching TRBD2 (5 bases). Germline assignment: CDR1 MGHDK and CDR2 SYGVNS. V was clipped by 3 bases and J by 5 bases, with 10 bases between them. The CDR3 has 14 residues.

The chain combines TRBV19 with TRBJ1-5; D remains ambiguous. Between the trimmed V and J ends, which lost 5 bases and 7 bases, there was a span of 12 bases. CDR1 and CDR2 from the germline V gene are LNHDA and SQIVND (reference sequence). The CDR3 is made up of 13 amino acids. CDR3 sequence: CASSVWVRQPQHF. The CDR3 DNA is TGTGCCAGTAGTGTCTGGGTTCGGCAGCCCCAGCATTTT.

V usage is TRBV2 and J usage is TRBJ1-4, with D possibly being TRBD1 (6 bases). The CDR3 is 14 amino acids. Looked up from germline, CDR1 is SNHLY and CDR2 is FYNNEI. Between the trimmed V and J ends, which lost 6 bases and 5 bases, there was a span of 13 bases. CDR3 residues: CASRGARANEKLFF. The CDR3 DNA reads TGTGCCAGCAGGGGGGCCAGAGCAAATGAAAAACTGTTTTTT.

V and J are TRBV28 and TRBJ1-3; 9 bases agree with TRBD1. Germline V lookup: CDR1 MDHEN, CDR2 SYDVKM. J lost 4 bases, V lost 6 bases, and 4 bases had no gene match. This CDR3 has 14 amino acids. In nucleotides, the CDR3 is TGTGCCAGCAGGGGACAGGGTTCCGGAAACACCATATATTTT. Translated: CASRGQGSGNTIYF.

The chain carries TRBV9 and TRBJ2-2, with 11 bases fitting TRBD2. J was trimmed by 0 bases and V by 5 bases; bases with no gene match: 3. The CDR3 covers 16 residues. The germline V gene has CDR1 SGDLS and CDR2 YYNGEE. CDR3 DNA: TGTGCCAGCAGTTTTAGCGGGAGGGCGAACACCGGGGAGCTGTTTTTT. This translates into CASSFSGRANTGELFF.

Many counts were recorded for this clone. This same CDR3 is encoded by further DNA sequences in the sample. CDR3 sequence reads: CASSLASNSYNEQFF. For the CDR3, the DNA is TGCGCCAGCAGCTTGGCCTCGAATTCCTACAATGAGCAGTTCTTC. The J gene is TRBJ2-1, the V gene TRBV5-1, with no clear D. V shed 0 bases and J shed 1 base, with 8 bases lying between them. Germline CDR1 is SGHRS and CDR2 is YFSETQ. The CDR3 consists of 15 residues.

The gene calls are TRBV7-9 and TRBJ1-2; tentative D call: TRBD1 (6 bases). There are 14 residues in the CDR3. Germline-derived CDR1 and CDR2 are SEHNR and FQNEAQ (reference sequence). Deletions cut 5 bases from V and 8 bases from J, with 18 bases between. The CDR3 DNA reads TGTGCCAGCAGCCTTAACAGGGATTTAGAGGGCTACACCTTC. Amino acids: CASSLNRDLEGYTF. The whole variable domain, remainder taken from reference TRBV7-9 and TRBJ1-2, is DTGVSQNPRHKITKRGQNVTFRCDPISEHNRLYWYRQTLGQGPEFLTYFQNEAQLEKSRLLSDRFSAERPKGSFSTLEIQRTEQGDSAMYLCASSLNRDLEGYTFGSGTRLTVV.

This chain links TRBV15 with TRBJ1-1, with a weak D call TRBD1 (5 bases). In germline, CDR1 is LNHNV, CDR2 YYDKDF (reference sequence). Between the trimmed V and J ends, which lost 8 bases and 4 bases, there was a span of 14 bases. The CDR3 sequence is 13 residues long. CDR3 coding DNA: TGTGCCACCGGGACTCAGTGGGGCACTGAAGCTTTCTTT. It encodes CATGTQWGTEAFF.

V gene TRBV14 combines with J gene TRBJ1-3; D possibly corresponds to TRBD1 (6 bases). The V end lost 4 bases, the J end lost 0 bases, and 13 bases lay between the germline ends. This CDR3 is 16 amino acids long. Germline CDR1 and CDR2: SGHDN and FVKESK. The CDR3 DNA is TGTGCCAGCAGCCCGGATATGACAGGCTCTGGAAACACCATATATTTT. Residues: CASSPDMTGSGNTIYF.

The rearrangement joins TRBV7-3 to TRBJ1-1; D is unclear. The ends were cut back, 2 bases at V and 5 bases at J, with 9 bases in the middle. CDR1 is SGHTA and CDR2 is FQGTGA in the germline V gene. This CDR3 contains 13 residues. CDR3 sequence reads: CASSLLVSTEAFF. DNA for the CDR3: TGTGCCAGCAGCTTATTAGTGAGTACTGAAGCTTTCTTT. Full variable domain (remainder filled in from reference TRBV7-3 and TRBJ1-1): GAGVSQTPSNKVTEKGKYVELRCDPISGHTALYWYRQSLGQGPEFLIYFQGTGAADDSGLPNDRFFAVRPEGSVSTLKIQRTERGDSAVYLCASSLLVSTEAFFGQGTRLTVV.